The present T cell receptor (beta chain) was sequenced within a study of control samples from healthy donors and cancer patients. Trimming took off 8 bases at V and 3 bases at J, with 7 bases between the two ends. The V gene's germline CDR1 is MGHRA and CDR2 YSYEKL. The CDR3 is 11 residues long. Produced via immunoSEQ multiplex PCR; TCRdb's table is partial and in-frame only. The sample records over 120,000 clones, around 94% being singletons. With regard to this clone: Other DNA sequences in the same sample also yield this CDR3.

This chain links TRBV4-1 with TRBJ1-1; no definite D call. Sequenced: PBMCs. The TCR originated in a man in his 60s with colorectal cancer. CDR3 amino acids: CASSRDTEAFF. In nucleotides, the CDR3 is TGCGCCAGCTCTCGGGACACTGAAGCTTTCTTT.